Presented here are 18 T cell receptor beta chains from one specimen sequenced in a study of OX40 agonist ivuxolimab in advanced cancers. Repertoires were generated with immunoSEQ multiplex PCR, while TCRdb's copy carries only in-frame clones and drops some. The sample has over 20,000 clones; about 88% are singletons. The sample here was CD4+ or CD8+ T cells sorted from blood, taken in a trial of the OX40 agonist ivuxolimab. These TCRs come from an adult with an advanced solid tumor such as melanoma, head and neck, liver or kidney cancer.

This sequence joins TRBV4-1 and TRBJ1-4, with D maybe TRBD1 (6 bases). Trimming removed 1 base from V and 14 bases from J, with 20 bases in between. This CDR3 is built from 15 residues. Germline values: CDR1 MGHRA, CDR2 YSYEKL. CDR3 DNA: TGCGCCAGCAGCCAAGTCGCCGGGGTTGGGGGCGGTCTGTTTTTT. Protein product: CASSQVAGVGGGLFF.

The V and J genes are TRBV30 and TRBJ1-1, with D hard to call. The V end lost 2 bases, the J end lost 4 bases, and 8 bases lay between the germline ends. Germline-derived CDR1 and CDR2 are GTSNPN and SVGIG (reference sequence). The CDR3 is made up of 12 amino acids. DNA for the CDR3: TGTGCCTGGAGTACGACCCCCACTGAAGCTTTCTTT. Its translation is CAWSTTPTEAFF.

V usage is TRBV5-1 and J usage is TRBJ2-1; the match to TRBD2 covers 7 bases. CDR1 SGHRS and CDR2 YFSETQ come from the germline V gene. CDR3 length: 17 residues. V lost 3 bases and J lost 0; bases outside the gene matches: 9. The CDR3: CASSSEASGSSYNEQFF. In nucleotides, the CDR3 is TGCGCCAGCAGCTCGGAGGCTAGCGGTAGCTCCTACAATGAGCAGTTCTTC.

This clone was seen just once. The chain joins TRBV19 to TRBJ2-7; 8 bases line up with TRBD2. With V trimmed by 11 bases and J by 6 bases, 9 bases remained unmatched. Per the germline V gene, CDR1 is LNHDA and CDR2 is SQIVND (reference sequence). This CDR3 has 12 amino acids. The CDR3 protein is CASGAGGGEQYF. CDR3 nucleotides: TGTGCCTCTGGGGCGGGAGGCGGCGAGCAGTACTTC.

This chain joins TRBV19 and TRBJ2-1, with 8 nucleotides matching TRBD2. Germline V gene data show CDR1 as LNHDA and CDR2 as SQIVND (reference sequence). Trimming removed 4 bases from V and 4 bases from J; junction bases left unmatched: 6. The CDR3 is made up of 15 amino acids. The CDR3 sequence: CASSRLTSGYNEQFF. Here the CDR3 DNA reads TGTGCCAGTAGTAGACTCACTAGCGGATACAATGAGCAGTTCTTC.

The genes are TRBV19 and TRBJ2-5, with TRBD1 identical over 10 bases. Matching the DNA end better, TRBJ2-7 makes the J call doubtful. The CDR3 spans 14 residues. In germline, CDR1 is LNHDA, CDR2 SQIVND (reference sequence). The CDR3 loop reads CASSTGQGAYEQYF. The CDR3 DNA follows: TGTGCCAGTAGTACCGGACAGGGGGCCTACGAGCAGTACTTC.

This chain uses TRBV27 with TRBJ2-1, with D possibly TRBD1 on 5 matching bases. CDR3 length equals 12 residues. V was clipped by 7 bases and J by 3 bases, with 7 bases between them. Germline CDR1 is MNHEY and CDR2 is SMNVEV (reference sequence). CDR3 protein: CASTTGYNEQFF. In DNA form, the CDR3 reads TGTGCCAGCACAACAGGCTACAATGAGCAGTTCTTC.

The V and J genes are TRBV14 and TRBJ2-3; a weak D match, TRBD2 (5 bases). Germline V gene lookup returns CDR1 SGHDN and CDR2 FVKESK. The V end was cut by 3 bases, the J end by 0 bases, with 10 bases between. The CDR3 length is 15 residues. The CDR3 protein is CASSHPRVSTDTQYF. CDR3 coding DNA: TGTGCCAGCAGCCACCCGCGGGTTAGCACAGATACGCAGTATTTT.

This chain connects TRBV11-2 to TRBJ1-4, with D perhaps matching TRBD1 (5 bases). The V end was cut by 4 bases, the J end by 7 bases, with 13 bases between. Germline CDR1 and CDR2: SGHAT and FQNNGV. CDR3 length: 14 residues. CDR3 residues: CASSSGFNPEKLFF. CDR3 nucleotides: TGTGCCAGCAGCTCAGGGTTTAATCCTGAAAAACTGTTTTTT.

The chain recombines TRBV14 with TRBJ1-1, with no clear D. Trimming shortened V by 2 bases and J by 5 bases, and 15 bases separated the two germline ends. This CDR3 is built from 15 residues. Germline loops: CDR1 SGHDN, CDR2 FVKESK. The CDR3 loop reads CASSQLSGPGTEAFF. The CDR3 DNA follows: TGTGCCAGCAGCCAACTTTCGGGCCCGGGGACTGAAGCTTTCTTT.

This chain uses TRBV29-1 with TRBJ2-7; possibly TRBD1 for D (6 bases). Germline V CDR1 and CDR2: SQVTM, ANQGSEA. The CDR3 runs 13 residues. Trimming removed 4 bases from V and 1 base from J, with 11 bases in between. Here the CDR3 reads CSVVPGVSYEQYF. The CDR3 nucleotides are TGCAGCGTTGTGCCAGGGGTATCCTACGAGCAGTACTTC.

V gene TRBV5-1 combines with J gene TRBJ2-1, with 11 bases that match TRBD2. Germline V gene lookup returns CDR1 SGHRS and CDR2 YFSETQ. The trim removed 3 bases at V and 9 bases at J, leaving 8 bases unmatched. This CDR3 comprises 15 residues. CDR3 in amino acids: CASSSTSGGSVEQFF. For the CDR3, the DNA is TGCGCCAGCAGCTCTACTAGCGGGGGTTCTGTTGAGCAGTTCTTC.

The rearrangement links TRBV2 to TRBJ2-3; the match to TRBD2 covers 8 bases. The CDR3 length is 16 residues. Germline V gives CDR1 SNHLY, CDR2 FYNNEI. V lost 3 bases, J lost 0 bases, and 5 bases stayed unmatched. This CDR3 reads CASSDPASGSTDTQYF. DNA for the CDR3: TGTGCCAGCAGTGATCCCGCTAGCGGGAGCACAGATACGCAGTATTTT. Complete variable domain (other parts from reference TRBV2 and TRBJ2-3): EPEVTQTPSHQVTQMGQEVILRCVPISNHLYFYWYRQILGQKVEFLVSFYNNEISEKSEIFDDQFSVERPDGSNFTLKIRSTKLEDSAMYFCASSDPASGSTDTQYFGPGTRLTVL.

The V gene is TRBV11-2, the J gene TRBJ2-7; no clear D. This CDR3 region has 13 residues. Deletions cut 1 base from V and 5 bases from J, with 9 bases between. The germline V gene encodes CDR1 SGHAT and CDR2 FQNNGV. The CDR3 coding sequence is TGTGCCAGCAGCTTAGTACGTTTCAACGAGCAGTACTTC. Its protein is CASSLVRFNEQYF.

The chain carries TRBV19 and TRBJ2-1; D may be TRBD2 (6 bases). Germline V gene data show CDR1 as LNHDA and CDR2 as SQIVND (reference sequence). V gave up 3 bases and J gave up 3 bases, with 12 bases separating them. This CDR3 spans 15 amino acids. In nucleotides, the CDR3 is TGTGCCAGTAGTATTGTTCCGGGGGACTACAATGAGCAGTTCTTC. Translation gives CASSIVPGDYNEQFF.

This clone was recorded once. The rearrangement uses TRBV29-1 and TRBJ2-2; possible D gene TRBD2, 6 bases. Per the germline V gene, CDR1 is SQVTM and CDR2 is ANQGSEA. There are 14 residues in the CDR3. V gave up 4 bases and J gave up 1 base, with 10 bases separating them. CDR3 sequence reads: CSVGVAVNTGELFF. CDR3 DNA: TGCAGCGTTGGAGTAGCGGTGAACACCGGGGAGCTGTTTTTT.

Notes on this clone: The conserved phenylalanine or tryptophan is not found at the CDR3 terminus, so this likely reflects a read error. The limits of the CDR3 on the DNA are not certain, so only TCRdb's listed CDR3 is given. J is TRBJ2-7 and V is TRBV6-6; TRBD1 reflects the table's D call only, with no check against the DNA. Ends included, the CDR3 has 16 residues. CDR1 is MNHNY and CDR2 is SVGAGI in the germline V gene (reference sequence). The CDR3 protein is CASSYSEWTDSYEQSS.

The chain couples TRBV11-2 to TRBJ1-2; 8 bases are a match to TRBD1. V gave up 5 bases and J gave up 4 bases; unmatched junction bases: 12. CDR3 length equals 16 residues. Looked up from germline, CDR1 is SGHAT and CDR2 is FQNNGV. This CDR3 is CASSLGGWTGFYGYTF. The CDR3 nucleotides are TGTGCCAGCAGCCTAGGGGGCTGGACAGGGTTCTATGGCTACACCTTC.